Below are 14 T cell receptor beta chains sequenced from a single sample in a study of blood T cells in healthy people across ages. Through a sample-barcoded 5' primer and a J-beta primer mix, a second PCR was run for roughly 6 to 11 cycles. A single record per CDR3 protein comes from TCRdb applying MiXCR to the 5' RACE reads. Among more than 800,000 distinct CDR3 sequences, 40% to 55% were seen once, and the ten largest hold over 15%. The sample taken for sequencing was blood. These receptors were collected from a woman aged 55 to 70 in good health.

The rearrangement links TRBV9 to TRBJ2-7, with 8 bases identical to TRBD2. V shed 1 base and J 0 bases; nucleotides not matched to a gene: 12. This CDR3 spans 18 amino acids. The germline gives CDR1 SGDLS, CDR2 YYNGEE. The CDR3 bases are TGTGCCAGCAGCGTATCTATTCCGACTAGCGCGGCCTCCTACGAGCAGTACTTC. Amino acid sequence: CASSVSIPTSAASYEQYF.

The J gene is TRBJ2-3, the V gene TRBV2; 9 bases line up with TRBD2. Germline V gives CDR1 SNHLY, CDR2 FYNNEI. This CDR3 spans 14 amino acids. The junction had 7 bases not matched to a gene; V was cut back by 8 bases and J by 4 bases. The CDR3 is CASVNIAGADTQYF. The CDR3 nucleotides read TGTGCCAGCGTAAACATAGCGGGAGCAGATACGCAGTATTTT.

This clonotype was seen more than once but under ten times. The J gene is TRBJ2-7, the V gene TRBV5-1, with TRBD2 matching 7 bases. This CDR3 comprises 16 residues. Per the germline V gene, CDR1 is SGHRS and CDR2 is YFSETQ. With V trimmed by 0 bases and J by 4 bases, 10 bases remained unmatched. CDR3 coding DNA: TGCGCCAGCAGCTTGGTCGGCGGGAGAAGCTCTTACGAGCAGTACTTC. The encoded protein is CASSLVGGRSSYEQYF.

The chain joins TRBV29-1 to TRBJ1-2; the match to TRBD1 covers 10 bases. The germline V gene encodes CDR1 SQVTM and CDR2 ANQGSEA. CDR3 length equals 14 residues. Unmatched junction bases numbered 7, after V lost 5 bases and J lost 4 bases. CDR3 bases: TGCAGCGTTAGGGGGACAGGGGTGTTCTATGGCTACACCTTC. This translates into CSVRGTGVFYGYTF.

This clonotype appeared a few times. This chain connects TRBV12-3 or TRBV12-4 to TRBJ2-4; D perhaps matches TRBD1 (6 bases). The germline V and J ends were trimmed by 1 base and 3 bases, with 13 bases remaining between them. The CDR3 sequence is 16 residues long. CDR3 sequence: CASSLGAQGIKNIQYF. In nucleotides, the CDR3 is TGTGCCAGCAGTTTAGGAGCCCAGGGGATCAAAAACATTCAGTACTTC.

This clonotype showed up just a few times. The chain combines TRBV7-2 with TRBJ1-2; perhaps TRBD1 as D (6 bases). Germline V gene data show CDR1 as SGHTA and CDR2 as FQGNSA. Trimming shortened V by 5 bases and J by 5 bases, and 12 bases separated the two germline ends. CDR3 size: 13 residues. The CDR3 here is CASSLRGLYGYTF. CDR3 coding DNA: TGTGCCAGCAGCCTAAGGGGGTTATATGGCTACACCTTC.

The rearrangement joins TRBV6-5 to TRBJ2-3; D may be TRBD1 (6 bases). The V gene's germline CDR1 is MNHEY and CDR2 SVGAGI. There are 15 residues in the CDR3. V lost 0 bases and J 0 bases, leaving 7 bases between the germline ends. This CDR3 reads CASSYSQGSTDTQYF. CDR3 sequence (DNA): TGTGCCAGCAGTTACTCACAGGGTAGCACAGATACGCAGTATTTT.

The chain uses TRBV6-5 and TRBJ2-5, with 12 bases aligning to TRBD2. This CDR3 has 15 amino acids. The V gene end was trimmed by 5 bases and the J gene end by 11 bases; junction bases not matched to a gene: 12. Germline values: CDR1 MNHEY, CDR2 SVGAGI. This CDR3 is CASSDRLAGADEQYF. As DNA, the CDR3 is TGTGCCAGCAGTGACAGACTAGCGGGAGCGGATGAGCAGTACTTC.

This rearrangement joins TRBV14 to TRBJ1-1; D possibly corresponds to TRBD1 (6 bases). The CDR3 contains 14 residues. The V end was cut by 4 bases, the J end by 11 bases, with 20 bases between. Germline lookup yields CDR1 SGHDN and CDR2 FVKESK. The CDR3 is CASSRMDSSDWAFF. CDR3 coding DNA: TGTGCCAGCAGCCGAATGGACAGTTCCGACTGGGCTTTCTTT.

This chain links TRBV6-1 with TRBJ2-7; perhaps TRBD2 as D (6 bases). This CDR3 is built from 12 residues. V was trimmed by 7 bases and J by 4 bases, leaving 11 bases between them. Germline CDR1 and CDR2: MNHNS and SASEGT. CDR3 bases: TGTGCCAGCATGCGGGGAAGGTACGAGCAGTACTTC. Encoded protein: CASMRGRYEQYF.

Of note for this clonotype: A much larger clone sits a single nucleotide away, making a read error possible. This chain connects TRBV27 to TRBJ2-3; the match to TRBD2 covers 8 bases. V was pared by 0 bases and J by 4 bases, with 3 bases of the junction left unmatched. Germline values: CDR1 MNHEY, CDR2 SMNVEV (reference sequence). The CDR3 extends over 15 amino acids. The CDR3 DNA reads as TGTGCCAGCAGTTTATCGCGGGGGGCATCAGATACGCAGTATTTT. As protein: CASSLSRGASDTQYF.

This clonotype was counted between two and nine times. CDR3 residues: CASSFWRELSYEQYF. The CDR3 nucleotides are TGTGCCAGCAGTTTTTGGCGGGAGTTGTCCTACGAGCAGTACTTC. The V and J genes are TRBV28 and TRBJ2-5, with 7 bases lining up with TRBD2. The DNA end is more similar to TRBJ2-7, so the J call may be wrong. Germline-derived CDR1 and CDR2 are MDHEN and SYDVKM. This CDR3 region has 15 residues.

In its sample, this clonotype was seen a few times. This chain uses TRBV18 with TRBJ2-1; possible D gene TRBD2, 6 bases. Germline V gives CDR1 KGHSH, CDR2 LQKENI. V was clipped by 3 bases and J by 4 bases, with 16 bases between them. This CDR3 has 16 amino acids. The DNA for the CDR3 is TGTGCCAGCTCACCCTATGAGCTAGCGAATTACAATGAGCAGTTCTTC. This translates into CASSPYELANYNEQFF.

The chain employs TRBV25-1 and TRBJ1-6, with D hard to call. This CDR3 spans 17 amino acids. Germline CDR1 reads MGHDK; CDR2 reads SYGVNS. Trimming took off 4 bases at V and 8 bases at J, with 21 bases between the two ends. The DNA for the CDR3 is TGTGCCAGCAGTGGGGGTGGCGCGGGTAGAAAGTATTCACCCCTCCACTTT. Encoded protein: CASSGGGAGRKYSPLHF.